Presented here are 6 T cell receptor beta chains from one specimen sequenced in a study of shared clonotypes between healthy human individuals. Assay used: immunoSEQ multiplex PCR; TCRdb lists only in-frame clones, some missing. Of about 2.4 million clones in the sample, roughly 93% were seen once. Sample: naive CD4+ T cells from PBMCs. The subset is: CD45RA+ positively selected. These receptors were obtained from a man between 18 and 29 years old in good health. Some clones in this sample may be carry-over from other donors' samples.

The genes are TRBV5-4 and TRBJ2-1; 12 nucleotides match TRBD2. V shed 6 bases and J 5 bases; nucleotides not matched to a gene: 3. Germline V gene sequence: CDR1 SGHNT, CDR2 YYREEE (reference sequence). CDR3 length: 14 residues. CDR3 protein: CASTRLAGDNEQFF. In DNA form, the CDR3 reads TGTGCCAGCACCAGACTAGCGGGGGACAATGAGCAGTTCTTC.

J is TRBJ2-1 and V is TRBV7-3, with D tentatively TRBD1 (5 bases). V gave up 5 bases and J gave up 2 bases, with 13 bases separating them. Germline CDR1 SGHTA, CDR2 FQGTGA. This CDR3 has 15 residues. The CDR3 bases are TGTGCCAGCAGCCTAGGGGTCAGCCCCTACAATGAGCAGTTCTTC. This codes for CASSLGVSPYNEQFF.

This clone was detected only a few times. The chain uses TRBV7-2 and TRBJ1-2; D remains ambiguous. CDR1 SGHTA and CDR2 FQGNSA come from the germline V gene. The CDR3 extends over 13 amino acids. V lost 5 bases and J lost 10, with 17 bases in between. This chain's CDR3 is CASSPLRNALYTF. The CDR3 nucleotides read TGTGCCAGCAGCCCACTCCGGAACGCCCTCTACACCTTC.

The chain has TRBV6-6 and TRBJ2-5; 9 positions agree with TRBD2. The germline gives CDR1 MNHNY, CDR2 SVGAGI (reference sequence). This CDR3 comprises 16 residues. With V trimmed by 4 bases and J by 2 bases, 8 bases remained unmatched. CDR3 region: CASSFPSGATQETQYF. The CDR3 nucleotides read TGTGCCAGCAGTTTCCCTAGCGGGGCCACTCAAGAGACCCAGTACTTC.

This rearrangement joins TRBV27 to TRBJ1-2; D call uncertain. Per the germline V gene, CDR1 is MNHEY and CDR2 is SMNVEV (reference sequence). The CDR3 runs to 14 residues. V was trimmed by 1 base and J by 3 bases, leaving 9 bases between them. This CDR3 reads CASSLWSGDYGYTF. The CDR3 coding sequence is TGTGCCAGCAGTTTATGGTCAGGAGACTATGGCTACACCTTC.

This clone was seen a single time. The CDR3 coding sequence is TGTGCCAGCAGTTTAATGGACAGCTACGAGCAGTACTTC. This translates into CASSLMDSYEQYF. The chain links TRBV6-5 to TRBJ2-7; a possible D gene is TRBD1 (6 bases). V was clipped by 4 bases and J by 3 bases, with 10 bases between them. CDR1 and CDR2 from the germline V gene are MNHEY and SVGAGI. The CDR3 is made up of 13 amino acids.